The clone carrying this T cell receptor (beta chain) was counted only a few times. The record originates from a study of blood T cell repertoires in COVID-19. On the study more broadly: From T cells, B-cell-depleted T cells, or PBMCs came the material, which was cDNA or gDNA.

Method: immunoSEQ multiplex PCR; TCRdb's copy keeps in-frame clones and lacks some. The sample consists of 250,000 or so clones, 85% to 90% of them appearing once. The sequence came from a woman younger than 45 with acute COVID-19. Source material: PBMCs or T cells enriched from blood (not recorded which).

The CDR3 reads CASSVRDFGNQPQHF. CDR3 sequence (DNA): TGTGCCAGCAGCGTCAGGGATTTCGGCAATCAGCCCCAGCATTTT. The chain links TRBV6-2 or TRBV6-3 to TRBJ1-5; a possible D gene is TRBD1 (5 bases). The CDR3 length is 15 residues. The germline CDR1 and CDR2 sequences are MNHEY and SVGEGT. Trimming cost V 6 bases and J 2 bases, with 14 bases left between them.